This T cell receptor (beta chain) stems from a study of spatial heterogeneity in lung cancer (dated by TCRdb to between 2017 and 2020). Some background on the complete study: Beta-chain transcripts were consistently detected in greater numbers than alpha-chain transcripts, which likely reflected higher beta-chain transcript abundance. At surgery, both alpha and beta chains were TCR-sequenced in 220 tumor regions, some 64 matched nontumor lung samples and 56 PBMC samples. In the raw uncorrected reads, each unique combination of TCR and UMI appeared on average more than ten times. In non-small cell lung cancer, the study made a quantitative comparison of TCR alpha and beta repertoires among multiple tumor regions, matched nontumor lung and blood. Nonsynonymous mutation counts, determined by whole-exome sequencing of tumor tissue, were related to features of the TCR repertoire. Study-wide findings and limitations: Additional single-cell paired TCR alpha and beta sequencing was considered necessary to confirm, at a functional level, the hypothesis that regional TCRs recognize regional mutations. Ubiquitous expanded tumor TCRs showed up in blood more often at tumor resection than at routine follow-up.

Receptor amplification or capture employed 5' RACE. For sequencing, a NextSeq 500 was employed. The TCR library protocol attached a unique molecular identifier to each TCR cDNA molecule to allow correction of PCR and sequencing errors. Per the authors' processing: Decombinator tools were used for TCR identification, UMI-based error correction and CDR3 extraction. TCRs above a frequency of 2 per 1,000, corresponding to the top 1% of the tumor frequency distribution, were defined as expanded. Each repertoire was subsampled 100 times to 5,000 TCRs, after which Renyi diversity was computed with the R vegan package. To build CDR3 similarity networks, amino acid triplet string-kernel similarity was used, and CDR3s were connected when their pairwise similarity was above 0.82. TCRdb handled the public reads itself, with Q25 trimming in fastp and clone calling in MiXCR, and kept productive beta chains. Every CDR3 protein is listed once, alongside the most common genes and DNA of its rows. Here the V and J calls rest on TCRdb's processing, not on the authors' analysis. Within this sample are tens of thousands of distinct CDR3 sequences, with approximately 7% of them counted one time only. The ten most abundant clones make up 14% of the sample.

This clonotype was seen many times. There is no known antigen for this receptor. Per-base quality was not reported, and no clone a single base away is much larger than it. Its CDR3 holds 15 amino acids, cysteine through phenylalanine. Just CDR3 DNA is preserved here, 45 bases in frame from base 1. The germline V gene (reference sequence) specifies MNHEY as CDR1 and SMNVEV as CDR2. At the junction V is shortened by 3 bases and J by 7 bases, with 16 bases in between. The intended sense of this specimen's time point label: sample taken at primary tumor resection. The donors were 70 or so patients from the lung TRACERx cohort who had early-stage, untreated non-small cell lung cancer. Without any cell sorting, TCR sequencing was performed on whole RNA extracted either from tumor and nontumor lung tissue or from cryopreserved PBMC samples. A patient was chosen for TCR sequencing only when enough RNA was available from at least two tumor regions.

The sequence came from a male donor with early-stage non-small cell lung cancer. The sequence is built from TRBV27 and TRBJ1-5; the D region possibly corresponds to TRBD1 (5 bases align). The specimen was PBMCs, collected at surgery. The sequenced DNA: TGTGCCAGCAGTTTTGGGGGGAACACGGAACAGCCCCAGCATTTT. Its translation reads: CASSFGGNTEQPQHF.